The following is a TCR beta chain sequence with its context. The CDR3 has 16 residues. V dropped 4 bases and J dropped 7; count of bases not matched to a gene: 10. Germline lookup yields CDR1 LGHNA and CDR2 YSLEER. The record originates from a study of cytomegalovirus exposure and HLA in healthy donors. The PCR ran on 60 Vbeta and 13 Jbeta primers. Data came from immunoSEQ multiplex PCR; TCRdb stores just in-frame clones and leaves some out. The sample has 90,000 to 140,000 clones; approximately 80% are singletons. Sequencing was performed on PBMCs. The origin of this receptor is a male donor in good health and CMV-seronegative. The chain combines TRBV4-3 with TRBJ2-1, with 10 bases aligning to TRBD1. The CDR3 loop is CASSLFGTGVGNEQFF. In DNA, the CDR3 is TGCGCCAGCAGCCTGTTTGGGACAGGGGTTGGGAATGAGCAGTTCTTC.